Sequencing of this TCR beta chain was carried out in a study of blood T cell repertoires in COVID-19. Original processing methods: Counts of nucleated cells, estimated from reference gene primer amplification, were obtained. Here immunoSEQ multiplex PCR was the method, and the copy in TCRdb shows in-frame clones only, minus some. V, J and clone size were drawn from that table, and D and trimming were deduced from the DNA. This sample yields about 98,000 clones, of which around nine tenths are seen a single time; around 4.5% belongs to the top ten. V dropped 1 base and J dropped 0 bases, with 7 bases sitting between them. The V gene's germline CDR1 is LNHNV and CDR2 YYDKDF (reference sequence). The CDR3 spans 14 residues.

J is TRBJ2-7 and V is TRBV15; the D gene is possibly TRBD1 (5 bases). The TCR sequence derives from an older man with acute or convalescent COVID-19. Input material: peripheral blood. This chain's CDR3 is CATSRGGSSYEQYF. The CDR3 DNA reads TGTGCCACCAGCAGAGGGGGCAGCTCCTACGAGCAGTACTTC.